Below are 14 T cell receptor beta chains sequenced from a single sample in a study of CD8 T cells in Susac syndrome. When the RNA was reverse transcribed, random hexamers were used with an input of 0.5 to 1 ug. MiXCR, applied by TCRdb to the immunoSEQ multiplex PCR reads, yields one record per CDR3 protein. The data contain about 150,000 distinct CDR3 sequences, more than 90% of them seen just once; the ten biggest clones take up 0.065% to 0.095%. The sequencing sample was made of CD4+ T cells from PBMCs. The receptors stem from a human donor with Susac syndrome.

This chain connects TRBV2 to TRBJ1-1; a possible D gene is TRBD1 (5 bases). Germline CDR1 and CDR2: SNHLY and FYNNEI. The V and J ends lost 6 bases and 1 base respectively, with 9 bases between them. The length of the CDR3 is 13 residues. CDR3 amino acids: CASRETENTEAFF. CDR3 coding DNA: TGTGCCAGCAGGGAGACAGAGAACACTGAAGCTTTCTTT.

The J gene is TRBJ2-1, the V gene TRBV20-1, with a weak D call TRBD2 (5 bases). The CDR3 sequence is 15 residues long. The germline V gene encodes CDR1 DFQATT and CDR2 SNEGSKA (reference sequence). The ends were cut back, 0 bases at V and 2 bases at J, with 11 bases in the middle. The CDR3 nucleotides are TGCAGTGCTAGAGATGGAGCGGTAACCTACAATGAGCAGTTCTTC. Amino acid sequence: CSARDGAVTYNEQFF.

This CDR3 is CASSSPNEKTGIAKNIQYF. CDR3 in DNA: TGTGCCAGCAGCTCCCCAAACGAAAAGACGGGGATAGCCAAAAACATTCAGTACTTC. The chain carries TRBV7-9 and TRBJ2-4, with D tentatively TRBD2 (5 bases). CDR1 is SEHNR, CDR2 FQNEAQ, per germline (reference sequence). This CDR3 contains 19 residues. V was clipped by 4 bases and J by 0 bases, with 22 bases between them.

The CDR3 reads CASRGGSRDGYTF. DNA of the CDR3: TGTGCCAGCCGCGGGGGCAGTCGGGATGGCTACACCTTC. The chain carries TRBV2 and TRBJ1-2; weak D call: TRBD1 (6 bases). The ends were cut back, 8 bases at V and 6 bases at J, with 16 bases in the middle. The CDR3 totals 13 residues. Germline-derived CDR1 and CDR2 are SNHLY and FYNNEI.

For the CDR3, the DNA is TGTGCCAGCATTTACGGCGGGAGTCCCGAGCAGTACTTC. Its translation: CASIYGGSPEQYF. V and J are TRBV2 and TRBJ2-7; TRBD2 aligns across 7 bases. The J segment lost 6 bases and the V segment lost 7 bases, leaving 9 bases of the junction unmatched. Germline lookup yields CDR1 SNHLY and CDR2 FYNNEI. This CDR3 comprises 13 residues.

This chain uses TRBV5-1 with TRBJ2-3; a weak D match, TRBD1 (5 bases). The V end lost 1 base, the J end lost 2 bases, and 17 bases lay between the germline ends. Germline CDR1 SGHRS, CDR2 YFSETQ. CDR3 length equals 17 residues. The CDR3 protein is CASSLRGSTAYTDTQYF. In DNA, the CDR3 is TGCGCCAGCAGCTTGAGGGGCTCTACAGCTTACACAGATACGCAGTATTTT.

V usage is TRBV7-9 and J usage is TRBJ2-7; 7 bases are shared with TRBD1. Trimming cost V 4 bases and J 1 base; bases outside gene matches: 4. Germline lookup yields CDR1 SEHNR and CDR2 FQNEAQ (reference sequence). The CDR3 is 14 amino acids. The chain's CDR3 is CASSSGTDSYEQYF. The DNA for the CDR3 is TGTGCCAGCAGCTCCGGGACAGATTCCTACGAGCAGTACTTC.

The J gene is TRBJ2-7, the V gene TRBV5-1, with D possibly being TRBD1 (6 bases). In germline, CDR1 is SGHRS, CDR2 YFSETQ. CDR3 length: 16 residues. The V and J ends lost 4 bases and 0 bases respectively, with 17 bases between them. The CDR3 bases are TGCGCCAGCAGCCCAGGTTCAGGGGACGGCTCCTACGAGCAGTACTTC. The encoded protein is CASSPGSGDGSYEQYF. Filled out from reference TRBV5-1 and TRBJ2-7, the complete variable domain reads KAGVTQTPRYLIKTRGQQVTLSCSPISGHRSVSWYQQTPGQGLQFLFEYFSETQRNKGNFPGRFSGRQFSNSRSEMNVSTLELGDSALYLCASSPGSGDGSYEQYFGPGTRLTVT.

This clonotype was detected once. The gene calls are TRBV19 and TRBJ2-3; D gene ambiguous. The V end lost 3 bases, the J end lost 4 bases, and 14 bases lay between the germline ends. The CDR3 totals 15 residues. Germline V gives CDR1 LNHDA, CDR2 SQIVND (reference sequence). Here the CDR3 reads CASSIKFVVADTQYF. The CDR3 DNA is TGTGCCAGTAGTATCAAGTTCGTCGTCGCAGATACGCAGTATTTT.

This clonotype was detected once. CDR3 residues: CASSQERAGGLAKNIQYF. The DNA for the CDR3 is TGTGCCAGCAGCCAAGAGCGAGCGGGAGGCCTAGCCAAAAACATTCAGTACTTC. V and J are TRBV4-2 and TRBJ2-4; the match to TRBD2 covers 9 bases. There are 18 residues in the CDR3. CDR1 LGHNA and CDR2 YNFKEQ come from the germline V gene. Trimming at V came to 0 bases and at J to 0 bases, leaving 6 bases not matched to a gene.

This chain joins TRBV4-1 and TRBJ1-5, with D unclear. Per the germline V gene, CDR1 is MGHRA and CDR2 is YSYEKL. V dropped 0 bases and J dropped 0 bases, with 15 bases sitting between them. This CDR3 contains 18 residues. The chain's CDR3 is CASSQDFGQQYSNQPQHF. The CDR3 DNA reads as TGCGCCAGCAGCCAAGACTTCGGGCAGCAATATAGCAATCAGCCCCAGCATTTT.

The chain employs TRBV12-3 or TRBV12-4 and TRBJ2-5; D gene ambiguous. This CDR3 contains 14 residues. Between the trimmed V and J ends, which lost 2 bases and 2 bases, there was a span of 9 bases. DNA of the CDR3: TGTGCCAGCAGTTTACACCCAGCTCAAGAGACCCAGTACTTC. It translates to CASSLHPAQETQYF.

The chain joins TRBV7-9 to TRBJ2-3; 8 positions match TRBD2. Germline values: CDR1 SEHNR, CDR2 FQNEAQ (reference sequence). The J segment lost 6 bases and the V segment lost 2 bases, leaving 7 bases of the junction unmatched. This CDR3 region has 15 residues. DNA for the CDR3: TGTGCCAGCAGCTTATGGGGCGGGGGGCCGGATACGCAGTATTTT. Translation gives CASSLWGGGPDTQYF.

The chain joins TRBV7-8 to TRBJ1-1; D ambiguous. The germline V gene has CDR1 SGHVS and CDR2 FQNEAQ. The ends were cut back, 2 bases at V and 10 bases at J, with 17 bases in the middle. This CDR3 spans 14 amino acids. The CDR3 sequence is CASSLPSQGSLAFF. Written as DNA, the CDR3 is TGTGCCAGCAGCTTACCGTCCCAAGGGAGTTTAGCTTTCTTT.